Below, 29 T cell receptor beta chains from the same sample are listed, as sequenced in a study of shared clonotypes between healthy human individuals. Method: immunoSEQ multiplex PCR; TCRdb's copy keeps in-frame clones and lacks some. The table includes some 1,600,000 clones, around 98% detected once. Sequencing used naive CD4+ T cells sorted from blood. Indicated subset: CD45RA+ positively selected. The receptors come from a man aged 30-40 years in good health.

The J gene is TRBJ1-1, the V gene TRBV5-4; the D gene is possibly TRBD1 (5 bases). V gave up 4 bases and J gave up 4 bases, with 14 bases separating them. This CDR3 is 14 amino acids long. Germline loops: CDR1 SGHNT, CDR2 YYREEE (reference sequence). The CDR3 DNA reads TGTGCCAGCAGCAGCAGGGAAGTTGGCACTGAAGCTTTCTTT. The encoded protein is CASSSREVGTEAFF.

The V call is TRBV28, the J call TRBJ2-3; D possibly uses TRBD1 or TRBD2 (7 bases each). Germline CDR1 and CDR2: MDHEN and SYDVKM. Trimming cost V 5 bases and J 4 bases, with 19 bases left between them. This CDR3 contains 16 residues. DNA for the CDR3: TGTGCCAGCAGTCCAGCCGCAGGGGGAGGGTCAGATACGCAGTATTTT. Translated, it gives CASSPAAGGGSDTQYF. The complete variable domain, with remaining parts taken from reference TRBV28 and TRBJ2-3, reads DVKVTQSSRYLVKRTGEKVFLECVQDMDHENMFWYRQDPGLGLRLIYFSYDVKMKEKGDIPEGYSVSREKKERFSLILESASTNQTSMYLCASSPAAGGGSDTQYFGPGTRLTVL.

This rearrangement joins TRBV2 to TRBJ2-1, with D perhaps matching TRBD2 (6 bases). In germline, CDR1 is SNHLY, CDR2 FYNNEI. Trimming removed 8 bases at V and 4 bases at J, with 18 bases between. This CDR3 comprises 15 residues. The CDR3 loop is CASGSETSQYNEQFF. In DNA form, the CDR3 reads TGTGCCAGCGGTTCTGAGACTAGTCAATACAATGAGCAGTTCTTC. The full variable domain, rest sourced from reference TRBV2 and TRBJ2-1, is EPEVTQTPSHQVTQMGQEVILRCVPISNHLYFYWYRQILGQKVEFLVSFYNNEISEKSEIFDDQFSVERPDGSNFTLKIRSTKLEDSAMYFCASGSETSQYNEQFFGPGTRLTVL.

The gene calls are TRBV29-1 and TRBJ1-1; D ambiguous. CDR1 and CDR2 (germline): SQVTM, ANQGSEA. The CDR3 contains 11 residues. The V gene lost 7 bases and the J gene lost 0 bases, with 6 bases spanning the gap. Written as DNA, the CDR3 is TGCAGCGGACGGATGAACACTGAAGCTTTCTTT. Its protein product is CSGRMNTEAFF.

The V call is TRBV10-1, the J call TRBJ1-5, with TRBD1 matching 10 bases. V trimming: 5 bases; J trimming: 4 bases; junction bases outside the gene matches: 17. Germline V gives CDR1 WNHNN, CDR2 SYGVQD (reference sequence). The CDR3 totals 19 residues. The CDR3 DNA reads as TGCGCCAGCAGTAGCAGGGACAGGGGAAAGGTGGTAGGGAATCAGCCCCAGCATTTT. It specifies CASSSRDRGKVVGNQPQHF.

This chain's CDR3 is CASSVSGSGELFF. CDR3 bases: TGTGCCAGCAGCGTTAGCGGTTCCGGGGAGCTGTTTTTT. The genes are TRBV9 and TRBJ2-2; D may be TRBD2 (6 bases). The length of the CDR3 is 13 residues. CDR1 SGDLS and CDR2 YYNGEE come from the germline V gene. Trimming removed 2 bases at V and 6 bases at J, with 8 bases between.

V and J are TRBV5-1 and TRBJ1-5, with D possibly TRBD1 on 6 matching bases. V was trimmed by 4 bases and J by 5 bases, leaving 13 bases between them. This CDR3 region has 14 residues. Germline CDR1 is SGHRS and CDR2 is YFSETQ. The CDR3 protein is CASSPTGYDQPQHF. The CDR3 coding sequence is TGCGCCAGCAGCCCAACAGGGTATGATCAGCCCCAGCATTTT.

This clone has only one observation. This chain joins TRBV7-8 and TRBJ1-2; TRBD1 might be the D (6 bases). The CDR3 contains 14 residues. Deletions cut 2 bases from V and 6 bases from J, with 13 bases between. In germline, CDR1 is SGHVS, CDR2 FQNEAQ. As DNA, the CDR3 is TGTGCCAGCAGCTTAATAACAGGGTCTCATGGCTACACCTTC. Protein sequence: CASSLITGSHGYTF.

J is TRBJ2-5 and V is TRBV6-1; weak D call: TRBD1 (6 bases). CDR1 is MNHNS, CDR2 SASEGT, per germline. This CDR3 spans 16 amino acids. Trimming cost V 0 bases and J 5 bases, with 16 bases left between them. In DNA, the CDR3 is TGTGCCAGCAGTGAAGCGGGACATGTGTCGGGGGAGACCCAGTACTTC. The encoded protein is CASSEAGHVSGETQYF.

In regard to this clone: Other DNA sequences from this sample encode an identical CDR3 as well. The chain links TRBV10-3 to TRBJ2-2; D is uncertain. The CDR3 spans 15 residues. Germline-derived CDR1 and CDR2 are ENHRY and SYGVKD. Trimming pared 0 bases from V and 0 bases from J, leaving 5 bases between. DNA for the CDR3: TGTGCCATCAGTGAGTCGACATCGAACACCGGGGAGCTGTTTTTT. Encoded protein: CAISESTSNTGELFF.

The chain couples TRBV18 to TRBJ2-3; D not resolved. V was shortened by 3 bases and J by 2 bases, with 12 bases between the two germline ends. The CDR3 spans 15 residues. CDR1 and CDR2 from the germline V gene are KGHSH and LQKENI. CDR3 in amino acids: CASSPAGSYTDTQYF. The CDR3 bases are TGTGCCAGCTCACCGGCCGGATCCTACACAGATACGCAGTATTTT.

The rearrangement links TRBV27 to TRBJ1-5; perhaps TRBD1 as D (6 bases). The germline CDR1 and CDR2 sequences are MNHEY and SMNVEV (reference sequence). V lost 9 bases to trimming and J lost 6 bases, with 12 bases between them. CDR3 length equals 12 residues. The CDR3 DNA reads TGTGCCAGGGGGGCGCCTGGTCAGCCCCAGCATTTT. As protein: CARGAPGQPQHF.

V and J are TRBV15 and TRBJ2-2; D might be TRBD2 (8 bases). CDR1 is LNHNV and CDR2 is YYDKDF in the germline V gene (reference sequence). The CDR3 contains 22 residues. The V gene lost 1 base and the J gene lost 4 bases, with 31 bases spanning the gap. The CDR3 reads CATSRAPRGREAQRSGTGELFF. The CDR3 DNA follows: TGTGCCACCAGCAGAGCCCCGAGGGGGCGGGAGGCTCAAAGGTCGGGCACCGGGGAGCTGTTTTTT.

The rearrangement links TRBV9 to TRBJ1-2; 9 positions agree with TRBD1. Germline V gives CDR1 SGDLS, CDR2 YYNGEE. This CDR3 contains 16 residues. Trimming cost V 4 bases and J 3 bases; bases outside gene matches: 10. CDR3 DNA sequence: TGTGCCAGCAGCCCACAGGGGGCGCGTGTGGACTATGGCTACACCTTC. Translated, it gives CASSPQGARVDYGYTF.

The genes are TRBV18 and TRBJ2-1; the D gene is possibly TRBD2 (6 bases). V lost 6 bases, J lost 8 bases, and 20 bases lay in between. From germline, CDR1 is KGHSH and CDR2 LQKENI. This CDR3 region has 15 residues. CDR3: CASSILLREEYEQFF. In DNA, the CDR3 is TGTGCCAGCTCGATTCTATTGCGGGAAGAATATGAGCAGTTCTTC.

The genes are TRBV7-6 and TRBJ2-7; 7 bases are a match to TRBD1. The V gene's germline CDR1 is SGHVS and CDR2 FNYEAQ. J gave up 6 bases and V 5 bases, and 16 bases lay outside the gene matches. The CDR3 runs to 16 residues. The CDR3 coding sequence is TGTGCCAGCAGCGCCGACCCACAGGGGATTAGAGGCGAGCAGTACTTC. This sequence encodes CASSADPQGIRGEQYF.

The gene calls are TRBV27 and TRBJ2-2; no reliable D call. The germline V gene encodes CDR1 MNHEY and CDR2 SMNVEV (reference sequence). The CDR3 spans 13 residues. Trimming left V 5 bases short and J 8 bases short, with 12 bases between. CDR3 sequence: CASSPSQAGELFF. The CDR3 region has the DNA TGTGCCAGCAGTCCGTCTCAGGCGGGGGAGCTGTTTTTT.

The chain couples TRBV2 to TRBJ2-7, with D possibly TRBD1 on 5 matching bases. Trimming pared 0 bases from V and 3 bases from J, leaving 12 bases between. Germline-derived CDR1 and CDR2 are SNHLY and FYNNEI. The CDR3 covers 15 residues. CDR3 in amino acids: CASSEAGLDYYEQYF. The CDR3 region has the DNA TGTGCCAGCAGTGAAGCGGGGCTAGATTACTACGAGCAGTACTTC.

The chain recombines TRBV4-3 with TRBJ2-1; 12 bases fit TRBD2. Germline-derived CDR1 and CDR2 are LGHNA and YSLEER. Trimming removed 0 bases from V and 5 bases from J; junction bases left unmatched: 8. This CDR3 has 18 residues. CDR3 DNA: TGCGCCAGCAGCCAAGAGAAACTAGCGGGAGGCGCTGACAATGAGCAGTTCTTC. Translating it yields CASSQEKLAGGADNEQFF.

The genes are TRBV7-2 and TRBJ2-1; 10 bases match TRBD2. CDR3 length: 15 amino acids. Germline V gene data show CDR1 as SGHTA and CDR2 as FQGNSA. After removal of 4 bases from V and 2 bases from J, the junction contained 2 bases not matched to a gene. CDR3 nucleotides: TGTGCCAGCAGCTCTACTAGCGGGGCCTACAATGAGCAGTTCTTC. Translation gives CASSSTSGAYNEQFF.

The V and J genes are TRBV19 and TRBJ2-7; TRBD1 matches 8 bases. The CDR3 contains 15 residues. Germline CDR1 LNHDA, CDR2 SQIVND (reference sequence). J gave up 4 bases and V 7 bases, and 12 bases lay outside the gene matches. The CDR3 protein is CASKGQGAFSYEQYF. The CDR3 bases are TGTGCCAGTAAGGGCCAGGGGGCCTTCTCATACGAGCAGTACTTC.

The V call is TRBV4-3, the J call TRBJ2-1, with a tentative D call TRBD2 (5 bases). V was shortened by 0 bases and J by 0 bases, with 15 bases between the two germline ends. Germline assignment: CDR1 LGHNA and CDR2 YSLEER. The CDR3 has 18 residues. The DNA for the CDR3 is TGCGCCAGCAGCCAAGATAGGCGTAGTGGGAGCTCCTACAATGAGCAGTTCTTC. Translated, it gives CASSQDRRSGSSYNEQFF.

The chain uses TRBV9 and TRBJ2-1; TRBD1 matches at 9 bases. The CDR3 covers 16 residues. Germline values: CDR1 SGDLS, CDR2 YYNGEE. V shed 0 bases, J shed 9 bases, and the junction held 10 bases outside the gene matches. CDR3 coding DNA: TGTGCCAGCAGCGTAGGAGGACAGGGGAGACTCGGTGAGCAGTTCTTC. Its translation: CASSVGGQGRLGEQFF.

This clone was picked up one time. The chain has TRBV10-3 and TRBJ1-5, with D perhaps TRBD1 (5 bases). Germline values: CDR1 ENHRY, CDR2 SYGVKD. Trimming left V 7 bases short and J 8 bases short, with 18 bases between. The CDR3 consists of 14 residues. CDR3 protein: CAINQGLGSKPQHF. CDR3 coding DNA: TGTGCCATCAATCAGGGACTGGGTAGTAAGCCCCAGCATTTT.

The chain uses TRBV29-1 and TRBJ2-2, with 9 positions matching TRBD2. From germline, CDR1 is SQVTM and CDR2 ANQGSEA. The J segment lost 4 bases and the V segment lost 8 bases, leaving 8 bases of the junction unmatched. The CDR3 is 14 residues long. The CDR3 bases are TGCAGCACCCGACTAGCGGCGGGCACCGGGGAGCTGTTTTTT. This encodes CSTRLAAGTGELFF.

The chain links TRBV29-1 to TRBJ2-7; 9 positions match TRBD2. The CDR3 is made up of 17 amino acids. Germline loops: CDR1 SQVTM, CDR2 ANQGSEA. J was trimmed by 3 bases and V by 6 bases; bases with no gene match: 18. The DNA for the CDR3 is TGCAGCGTCCTACAGGCGGGTCTAGCGGGAAATTTCTACGAGCAGTACTTC. Translating gives CSVLQAGLAGNFYEQYF.

This chain joins TRBV30 and TRBJ2-7; 8 bases are a match to TRBD2. The germline V gene encodes CDR1 GTSNPN and CDR2 SVGIG (reference sequence). The CDR3 has 16 residues. V was pared by 3 bases and J by 0 bases, with 10 bases of the junction left unmatched. CDR3 nucleotide sequence: TGTGCCTGGAGCCGTCCGGCCGGGAGGGCCTCCTACGAGCAGTACTTC. It is translated as CAWSRPAGRASYEQYF.

The chain links TRBV7-2 to TRBJ1-2; D call uncertain. This CDR3 is built from 15 residues. Looked up from germline, CDR1 is SGHTA and CDR2 is FQGNSA. V lost 1 base to trimming and J lost 7 bases, with 16 bases between them. CDR3 bases: TGTGCCAGCAGCTTAGGCGGGGTTTCACTATTTGGCTACACCTTC. It encodes CASSLGGVSLFGYTF.

The chain is built from TRBV14 and TRBJ2-3; TRBD2 matches at 7 bases. The V segment lost 2 bases and the J segment 6 bases; nucleotides outside the gene matches: 8. This CDR3 spans 15 amino acids. Germline V CDR1 and CDR2: SGHDN, FVKESK. DNA for the CDR3: TGTGCCAGCAGCCAACTGGGCGGGAGTAGGGATACGCAGTATTTT. This gives the protein CASSQLGGSRDTQYF.